These 16 T cell receptor beta chains came from one sample sequenced in a study of neurological immune-mediated disorders (dated by TCRdb to between 2017 and 2020). Libraries came from 5' RACE. The run used an Illumina HiSeq 2500. The public reads were reprocessed in TCRdb via fastp at Q25 and MiXCR, keeping in-frame beta chains. Entries that share a CDR3 protein sequence are merged under the most common genes and DNA. Across this sample there are fewer than 60,000 distinct CDR3 sequences, with approximately 14% seen only once. Less than 5.5% of the sample lies in the top ten. The sample's time point label, decoded: longitudinal time-point 2. Sequencing was performed on PBMCs. The receptors were sampled from a male donor with HTLV-1-associated myelopathy (HAM/TSP).

This clonotype was observed many times. The chain combines TRBV20-1 with TRBJ2-1, with D tentatively TRBD1 (6 bases). The length of the CDR3 is 14 residues. Looked up from germline, CDR1 is DFQATT and CDR2 is SNEGSKA (reference sequence). Trimming removed 4 bases from V and 4 bases from J, with 14 bases in between. In DNA form, the CDR3 reads TGCAGTGCTAAATCAGACAGGAAGTACAATGAGCAGTTCTTC. Amino acid sequence: CSAKSDRKYNEQFF.

In its sample, this clonotype was seen many times. The rearrangement uses TRBV5-1 and TRBJ2-3, with TRBD2 matching over 10 bases. V shed 0 bases, J shed 2 bases, and the junction held 3 bases outside the gene matches. The CDR3 extends over 16 amino acids. Germline V lookup: CDR1 SGHRS, CDR2 YFSETQ. The CDR3 protein is CASSLGSGGFTDTQYF. CDR3 DNA sequence: TGCGCCAGCAGCTTGGGTAGCGGGGGGTTCACAGATACGCAGTATTTT.

This clonotype occurred many times. This chain connects TRBV5-1 to TRBJ1-1; 7 bases are a match to TRBD1. J lost 5 bases, V lost 4 bases, and 11 bases had no gene match. This CDR3 is built from 15 residues. The germline gives CDR1 SGHRS, CDR2 YFSETQ. The CDR3 sequence: CASSIEGAPGTEAFF. Here the CDR3 DNA reads TGCGCCAGCAGCATTGAGGGGGCTCCGGGAACTGAAGCTTTCTTT. The full variable domain, with the rest looked up from reference TRBV5-1 and TRBJ1-1, is KAGVTQTPRYLIKTRGQQVTLSCSPISGHRSVSWYQQTPGQGLQFLFEYFSETQRNKGNFPGRFSGRQFSNSRSEMNVSTLELGDSALYLCASSIEGAPGTEAFFGQGTRLTVV.

A single count supports this clonotype. V and J are TRBV20-1 and TRBJ2-1, with a possible D match to TRBD1 (6 bases). V lost 7 bases, J lost 5 bases, and 18 bases lay in between. The germline V gene has CDR1 DFQATT and CDR2 SNEGSKA (reference sequence). This CDR3 has 14 residues. The CDR3 DNA sequence: TGCAGTGTCCAACAGGGCCGGAATCACAATGAGCAGTTCTTC. It specifies CSVQQGRNHNEQFF.

This clonotype was seen repeatedly, ten times or more. J is TRBJ1-2 and V is TRBV29-1; 8 bases agree with TRBD1. This CDR3 region has 12 residues. The germline V gene has CDR1 SQVTM and CDR2 ANQGSEA. The V and J ends lost 4 bases and 5 bases, in that order; junction bases with no gene match: 3. The CDR3 bases are TGCAGCGTTGCAGGGGGCGATTATGGCTACACCTTC. Residues: CSVAGGDYGYTF.

This clonotype has more than one count but fewer than ten. The V gene is TRBV20-1, the J gene TRBJ2-3; 9 bases map to TRBD2. CDR1 DFQATT and CDR2 SNEGSKA come from the germline V gene (reference sequence). V was pared by 2 bases and J by 4 bases, with 13 bases of the junction left unmatched. CDR3 length: 17 residues. CDR3 in amino acids: CSARMPGGRGGSDTQYF. CDR3 nucleotides: TGCAGTGCTAGAATGCCAGGTGGGCGGGGGGGATCAGATACGCAGTATTTT.

There are many counts of this clonotype. The chain has TRBV7-2 and TRBJ2-5; 7 nucleotides match TRBD1. V shed 2 bases, J shed 4 bases, and the junction held 1 base outside the gene matches. This CDR3 is built from 13 residues. Germline CDR1 and CDR2: SGHTA and FQGNSA. The CDR3 sequence is CASSLRGRETQYF. CDR3 bases: TGTGCCAGCAGCTTAAGGGGGCGAGAGACCCAGTACTTC.

Many counts were recorded for this clonotype. This rearrangement joins TRBV20-1 to TRBJ2-3; TRBD2 aligns across 12 bases. The length of the CDR3 is 12 residues. The V gene's germline CDR1 is DFQATT and CDR2 SNEGSKA (reference sequence). CDR3 region: CSLAGGPDTQYF. The DNA of the CDR3 is TGCAGCCTAGCGGGGGGGCCTGATACGCAGTATTTT.

This clonotype was counted ten times or more. The gene calls are TRBV5-6 and TRBJ2-7; D tentatively fits TRBD1 or TRBD2 (6 bases each). Germline CDR1 SGHDT, CDR2 YYEEEE. CDR3 length: 15 amino acids. V dropped 4 bases and J dropped 7 bases, with 21 bases sitting between them. Here the CDR3 DNA reads TGTGCCAGCAGCCCCCCCGGGGGCTTAGGGGGGGAGCAGTACTTC. Its translation is CASSPPGGLGGEQYF.

This chain connects TRBV6-5 to TRBJ2-6; D unclear. Germline V gives CDR1 MNHEY, CDR2 SVGAGI. This CDR3 region has 16 residues. The germline V and J ends were trimmed by 7 bases and 0 bases, with 13 bases remaining between them. The CDR3 DNA reads TGTGCCAGCACTTTGAGACCGAGCTCTGGGGCCAACGTCCTGACTTTC. Its translation is CASTLRPSSGANVLTF.

The table lists this clonotype with many counts. V gene TRBV10-3 combines with J gene TRBJ2-2; 9 bases agree with TRBD1. Germline lookup yields CDR1 ENHRY and CDR2 SYGVKD. The CDR3 contains 16 residues. V shed 4 bases and J 2 bases; nucleotides not matched to a gene: 5. The CDR3 sequence is CAISGNRGQNTGELFF. CDR3 sequence (DNA): TGTGCCATCAGTGGAAACAGGGGGCAAAACACCGGGGAGCTGTTTTTT.

This clonotype was counted ten times or more. V is TRBV5-4 and J is TRBJ1-1, with D unclear. The germline CDR1 and CDR2 sequences are SGHNT and YYREEE (reference sequence). The CDR3 contains 15 residues. The V end was cut by 5 bases, the J end by 2 bases, with 16 bases between. CDR3 bases: TGTGCCAGCAGTTCTCAGACCGCCTCCAACACTGAAGCTTTCTTT. As protein: CASSSQTASNTEAFF.

Ten or more counts support this clonotype. The V call is TRBV12-3 or TRBV12-4, the J call TRBJ1-6, with D perhaps matching TRBD1 (6 bases). The CDR3 is made up of 16 amino acids. V lost 5 bases and J lost 0, with 11 bases in between. The CDR3 is CASSRQEPSYNSPLHF. The CDR3 nucleotides read TGTGCCAGCAGTCGACAGGAGCCCTCCTATAATTCACCCCTCCACTTT.

This clonotype has only a few counts. This chain connects TRBV2 to TRBJ1-4, with D tentatively TRBD1 (6 bases). There are 14 residues in the CDR3. CDR1 SNHLY and CDR2 FYNNEI come from the germline V gene. V lost 5 bases, J lost 8 bases, and 15 bases lay in between. CDR3 nucleotides: TGTGCCAGCAGTTTACAGGGAGGGGACGAAAAACTGTTTTTT. Encoded protein: CASSLQGGDEKLFF.

This clonotype appeared many times. V is TRBV24-1 and J is TRBJ2-7; 9 positions match TRBD1. Unmatched junction bases numbered 8, after V lost 4 bases and J lost 5 bases. CDR1 and CDR2 (germline): KGHDR, SFDVKD. The CDR3 has 15 amino acids. The CDR3: CATSDPGTGFNEQYF. The CDR3 DNA is TGTGCCACCAGTGACCCCGGGACAGGGTTCAACGAGCAGTACTTC.

This clonotype was seen many times. The CDR3 DNA reads TGCAGTGCTGGCCGGACTAGCGGGAGCTACGAGCAGTACTTC. Amino acid sequence: CSAGRTSGSYEQYF. This chain links TRBV20-1 with TRBJ2-7; 13 nucleotides line up with TRBD2. Trimming took 5 bases from V and 3 from J; bases not matched to a gene: 4. The germline CDR1 and CDR2 sequences are DFQATT and SNEGSKA (reference sequence). The CDR3 consists of 14 residues.